The 31 T cell receptor beta chains presented below share a single source sample, sequenced in a study of persistence of HIV-infected CD4 T cells. Cells were stimulated nonspecifically with anti-CD3/anti-CD28 magnetic beads. Sorting of responding CD4+ T cells relied on upregulated CD40 ligand together with CD69. No antigen has been assigned to these receptors. Sequencing used immunoSEQ version 4 in survey mode. Generated by immunoSEQ multiplex PCR, the TCRdb table keeps only in-frame clones and is missing some. The sample lists 35,000 to 40,000 clones, approximately 90% occurring once. The starting material was CD4+ T cells sorted from PBMCs after 18-hour stimulation, obtained from a patient who received antiretroviral therapy. Receptor source: an adult man with HIV who was CMV-seropositive.

The chain links TRBV2 to TRBJ2-1; D gene ambiguous. This CDR3 spans 13 amino acids. Germline V gene lookup returns CDR1 SNHLY and CDR2 FYNNEI. V lost 10 bases, J lost 7 bases, and 17 bases lay in between. The CDR3 protein is CATVTAPTNEQFF. In DNA, the CDR3 is TGTGCCACCGTTACGGCCCCTACAAATGAGCAGTTCTTC. Together with reference TRBV2 and TRBJ2-1, the CDR3 gives the full variable domain: EPEVTQTPSHQVTQMGQEVILRCVPISNHLYFYWYRQILGQKVEFLVSFYNNEISEKSEIFDDQFSVERPDGSNFTLKIRSTKLEDSAMYFCATVTAPTNEQFFGPGTRLTVL.

This chain connects TRBV6-6 to TRBJ1-2, with D possibly being TRBD1 (5 bases). The CDR3 has 15 amino acids. V was pared by 5 bases and J by 2 bases, with 15 bases between. Germline CDR1 reads MNHNY; CDR2 reads SVGAGI (reference sequence). The CDR3 region is CASSAQGFVNYGYTF. DNA for the CDR3: TGTGCCAGCAGTGCCCAGGGCTTTGTAAACTATGGCTACACCTTC.

CDR3 sequence reads: CASRPTPGQSYGYTF. The CDR3 DNA reads TGTGCCAGCAGACCTACCCCGGGACAGTCCTATGGCTACACCTTC. V and J are TRBV7-2 and TRBJ1-2; 7 positions match TRBD1. Germline-derived CDR1 and CDR2 are SGHTA and FQGNSA. J was trimmed by 4 bases and V by 6 bases; bases with no gene match: 11. This CDR3 region has 15 residues.

The chain links TRBV7-9 to TRBJ2-5; D is possibly TRBD2 (6 bases). Per germline, CDR1 SEHNR and CDR2 FQNEAQ (reference sequence). V lost 5 bases, J lost 3 bases, and 16 bases lay in between. This CDR3 region has 15 residues. The CDR3 loop reads CASSPGGPGKETQYF. The CDR3 DNA sequence: TGTGCCAGCAGCCCCGGGGGACCGGGAAAAGAGACCCAGTACTTC.

This clone is a singleton in its sample. This sequence joins TRBV30 and TRBJ2-2, with unresolved D. Per the germline V gene, CDR1 is GTSNPN and CDR2 is SVGIG (reference sequence). V was pared by 2 bases and J by 2 bases, with 3 bases between. This CDR3 comprises 12 residues. The CDR3 DNA sequence: TGTGCCTGGAGTCCAAACACCGGGGAGCTGTTTTTT. As protein: CAWSPNTGELFF.

The chain couples TRBV6-1 to TRBJ2-1, with D perhaps matching TRBD2 (7 bases). This CDR3 contains 15 residues. Germline V CDR1 and CDR2: MNHNS, SASEGT. V lost 3 bases to trimming and J lost 4 bases, with 13 bases between them. The CDR3 loop is CASSERGPRYNEQFF. The CDR3 region has the DNA TGTGCCAGCAGTGAGCGGGGGCCGCGGTACAATGAGCAGTTCTTC.

The CDR3 nucleotides are TGTGCCAGTAGTATCCAGCGGGGGGCCATAAGCACAGATACGCAGTATTTT. This codes for CASSIQRGAISTDTQYF. The chain recombines TRBV19 with TRBJ2-3, with 9 nucleotides matching TRBD2. Germline V gene data show CDR1 as LNHDA and CDR2 as SQIVND (reference sequence). The V segment lost 3 bases and the J segment 0 bases; nucleotides outside the gene matches: 7. The CDR3 is 17 amino acids. Looking up the rest from reference TRBV19 and TRBJ2-3 gives the full variable domain: DGGITQSPKYLFRKEGQNVTLSCEQNLNHDAMYWYRQDPGQGLRLIYYSQIVNDFQKGDIAEGYSVSREKKESFPLTVTSAQKNPTAFYLCASSIQRGAISTDTQYFGPGTRLTVL.

This chain uses TRBV5-5 with TRBJ2-7; 8 positions match TRBD1. Germline V gene data show CDR1 as SGHKS and CDR2 as YYEKEE (reference sequence). The J segment lost 3 bases and the V segment lost 1 base, leaving 6 bases of the junction unmatched. CDR3 length equals 15 residues. CDR3: CASSLYMDRDYEQYF. The CDR3 nucleotides read TGTGCCAGCAGCTTGTATATGGACAGGGACTACGAGCAGTACTTC.

V gene TRBV10-2 combines with J gene TRBJ1-2, with D tentatively TRBD1 (5 bases). The CDR3 has 18 amino acids. V lost 4 bases, J lost 2 bases, and 23 bases lay in between. In germline, CDR1 is WSHSY, CDR2 SAAADI. CDR3 DNA sequence: TGCGCCAGCAGTGTCCCACCTGTACGGCAGGGCCCAAACTATGGCTACACCTTC. It yields the protein CASSVPPVRQGPNYGYTF.

J is TRBJ2-3 and V is TRBV19; 15 bases fit TRBD2. Looked up from germline, CDR1 is LNHDA and CDR2 is SQIVND (reference sequence). V lost 8 bases to trimming and J lost 4 bases; unmatched junction nucleotides: 7. This CDR3 has 16 residues. The CDR3 DNA is TGTGCCAGTGAAGCGGGACTAGCGGGAGGCTCAGATACGCAGTATTTT. Translated, it gives CASEAGLAGGSDTQYF.

The chain couples TRBV27 to TRBJ2-7; D is unclear. The CDR3 consists of 13 residues. Trimming cost V 5 bases and J 4 bases, with 12 bases left between them. CDR1 and CDR2 from the germline V gene are MNHEY and SMNVEV (reference sequence). CDR3 protein: CASSPSFVYEQYF. The DNA of the CDR3 is TGTGCCAGCAGTCCATCCTTCGTATACGAGCAGTACTTC.

This chain links TRBV27 with TRBJ1-2; possibly TRBD1 for D (6 bases). The V gene's germline CDR1 is MNHEY and CDR2 SMNVEV (reference sequence). V gave up 4 bases and J gave up 4 bases, with 10 bases separating them. The CDR3 has 13 residues. The chain's CDR3 is CASSYRDGYGYTF. The CDR3 DNA is TGTGCCAGCAGTTACAGGGATGGCTATGGCTACACCTTC.

CDR3 nucleotides: TGTGCCAGCAGCAAGCGCTATGATGGGAAGACCCAAGAGACCCAGTACTTC. Its translation is CASSKRYDGKTQETQYF. The chain couples TRBV21-1 to TRBJ2-5. TRBV21-1 is a pseudogene segment. The CDR3 extends over 17 amino acids.

The J gene is TRBJ1-1, the V gene TRBV14, with D tentatively TRBD1 (6 bases). Trimming cost V 4 bases and J 1 base, with 13 bases left between them. Germline V CDR1 and CDR2: SGHDN, FVKESK. This CDR3 has 15 residues. The CDR3 loop reads CASSLGPRGNTEAFF. The CDR3 bases are TGTGCCAGCAGCCTCGGACCCAGGGGGAACACTGAAGCTTTCTTT.

CDR3 protein: CASSQGGGQGPGNTIYF. The CDR3 DNA reads as TGCGCCAGCAGCCAAGGGGGGGGACAGGGGCCTGGAAACACCATATATTTT. The V gene is TRBV4-1, the J gene TRBJ1-3, with TRBD1 identical over 10 bases. V was pared by 1 base and J by 2 bases, with 5 bases of the junction left unmatched. The length of the CDR3 is 17 residues. Germline V gene sequence: CDR1 MGHRA, CDR2 YSYEKL.

The chain is built from TRBV7-2 and TRBJ2-5; maybe TRBD2 (5 bases). This CDR3 is 16 amino acids long. Germline V lookup: CDR1 SGHTA, CDR2 FQGNSA. V gave up 5 bases and J gave up 0 bases, with 16 bases separating them. CDR3 protein: CASSPRFRGYQETQYF. The DNA of the CDR3 is TGTGCCAGCAGCCCCCGTTTCCGGGGATACCAAGAGACCCAGTACTTC.

CDR3 protein: CASSGSPSGSNTGELFF. CDR3 DNA sequence: TGTGCCAGCAGCGGAAGCCCTAGCGGGAGTAACACCGGGGAGCTGTTTTTT. The rearrangement links TRBV7-3 to TRBJ2-2; 10 bases agree with TRBD2. Germline lookup yields CDR1 SGHTA and CDR2 FQGTGA. The trim removed 5 bases at V and 2 bases at J, leaving 8 bases unmatched. The CDR3 spans 17 residues.

V usage is TRBV27 and J usage is TRBJ1-3, with 9 bases matching TRBD1. V lost 0 bases to trimming and J lost 4 bases; unmatched junction nucleotides: 10. The CDR3 consists of 18 residues. CDR1 and CDR2 (germline): MNHEY, SMNVEV (reference sequence). CDR3 protein: CASSLSFHGTGSGNTIYF. In DNA form, the CDR3 reads TGTGCCAGCAGTTTATCCTTCCACGGGACAGGGTCGGGAAACACCATATATTTT.

The chain couples TRBV19 to TRBJ1-2; the D is unclear. Germline loops: CDR1 LNHDA, CDR2 SQIVND (reference sequence). Trimming shortened V by 4 bases and J by 0 bases, and 12 bases separated the two germline ends. This CDR3 region has 15 residues. CDR3 in DNA: TGTGCCAGTAGTACCGCGGGAAGGGCTAACTATGGCTACACCTTC. This encodes CASSTAGRANYGYTF.

V is TRBV15 and J is TRBJ1-2; the D gene is possibly TRBD1 (5 bases). V lost 1 base, J lost 2 bases, and 20 bases lay in between. The CDR3 is 18 residues long. Per the germline V gene, CDR1 is LNHNV and CDR2 is YYDKDF (reference sequence). The CDR3 loop is CATSRGPDTGLSNYGYTF. The CDR3 bases are TGTGCCACCAGCAGAGGGCCTGACACAGGATTGTCCAACTATGGCTACACCTTC. The whole variable domain, remainder taken from reference TRBV15 and TRBJ1-2, is DAMVIQNPRYQVTQFGKPVTLSCSQTLNHNVMYWYQQKSSQAPKLLFHYYDKDFNNEADTPDNFQSRRPNTSFCFLDIRSPGLGDTAMYLCATSRGPDTGLSNYGYTFGSGTRLTVV.

Only a few counts were recorded for this clone. CDR3 coding DNA: TGTGCCAGCACCCCCTTCGGAATCGGCACAGATACGCAGTATTTT. It specifies CASTPFGIGTDTQYF. V is TRBV14 and J is TRBJ2-3; no reliable D call. V was clipped by 7 bases and J by 1 base, with 15 bases between them. CDR3 length equals 15 residues. Germline CDR1 is SGHDN and CDR2 is FVKESK.

The gene calls are TRBV6-5 and TRBJ2-2; D gene ambiguous. Germline lookup yields CDR1 MNHEY and CDR2 SVGAGI. There are 16 residues in the CDR3. Between the trimmed V and J ends, which lost 3 bases and 3 bases, there was a span of 14 bases. CDR3 sequence reads: CASSYERVTDTGELFF. The CDR3 region has the DNA TGTGCCAGCAGTTATGAAAGGGTAACGGACACCGGGGAGCTGTTTTTT.

The CDR3 DNA reads as TGCGCCAGCAGCTCAAATTACGAGCAGTACTTC. Translating it yields CASSSNYEQYF. This sequence joins TRBV5-1 and TRBJ2-7, with D unresolved. The CDR3 length is 11 residues. Trimming stripped 3 bases from V and 4 bases from J, with 5 bases between. Germline lookup yields CDR1 SGHRS and CDR2 YFSETQ.

J is TRBJ2-7 and V is TRBV27; TRBD2 agrees at 11 bases. CDR1 and CDR2 from the germline V gene are MNHEY and SMNVEV (reference sequence). The CDR3 has 16 residues. Trimming at V came to 6 bases and at J to 5 bases, leaving 12 bases not matched to a gene. CDR3 bases: TGTGCCAGCAGCCCCCTTACTAGCGGGAGTCGTCACGAGCAGTACTTC. Translated: CASSPLTSGSRHEQYF.

Regarding this clone: Other nucleotide sequences from this sample produce the same CDR3. The rearrangement uses TRBV30 and TRBJ2-7; 11 nucleotides match TRBD2. The V gene's germline CDR1 is GTSNPN and CDR2 SVGIG (reference sequence). Germline trimming cut 1 base from V and 3 bases from J; bases unmatched to any gene: 5. The CDR3 sequence is 15 residues long. In nucleotides, the CDR3 is TGTGCCTGGAGTGCCAGACTAGCGGGGCGCTACGAGCAGTACTTC. This translates into CAWSARLAGRYEQYF. The full variable domain, with the rest looked up from reference TRBV30 and TRBJ2-7, is SQTIHQWPATLVQPVGSPLSLECTVEGTSNPNLYWYRQAAGRGLQLLFYSVGIGQISSEVPQNLSASRPQDRQFILSSKKLLLSDSGFYLCAWSARLAGRYEQYFGPGTRLTVT.

The V and J genes are TRBV7-9 and TRBJ2-5; 9 bases are shared with TRBD1. Germline V gene data show CDR1 as SEHNR and CDR2 as FQNEAQ (reference sequence). This CDR3 is 13 amino acids long. V was clipped by 5 bases and J by 5 bases; unmatched bases: 3. CDR3 sequence reads: CASSRGQGETQYF. Written as DNA, the CDR3 is TGTGCCAGCAGCAGAGGACAGGGGGAGACCCAGTACTTC.

V and J are TRBV7-2 and TRBJ1-4; 7 nucleotides align to TRBD1. J gave up 5 bases and V 2 bases, and 11 bases lay outside the gene matches. This CDR3 region has 17 residues. Germline loops: CDR1 SGHTA, CDR2 FQGNSA. The CDR3 bases are TGTGCCAGCAGCTTAAAACAGGGGCGGGTTCTCAATGAAAAACTGTTTTTT. Its protein product is CASSLKQGRVLNEKLFF.

This chain uses TRBV3-1 (or the pseudogene TRBV3-2) with TRBJ2-7; possibly TRBD1 for D (5 bases). Germline V gives CDR1 LGHDT, CDR2 YNNKEL (reference sequence). Trimming cost V 4 bases and J 2 bases, with 12 bases left between them. This CDR3 spans 14 amino acids. The CDR3 coding sequence is TGTGCCAGCAGCCTTGGGCAGGGCCCCTACGAGCAGTACTTC. Translation: CASSLGQGPYEQYF.

The CDR3 is CACATGSNEKLFF. The CDR3 region has the DNA TGTGCCTGCGCCACAGGATCTAATGAAAAACTGTTTTTT. This chain uses TRBV30 with TRBJ1-4; TRBD1 is a possible D gene (5 bases). Germline V gene lookup returns CDR1 GTSNPN and CDR2 SVGIG (reference sequence). The CDR3 consists of 13 residues. The ends were cut back, 6 bases at V and 3 bases at J, with 11 bases in the middle. Full variable domain (rest looked up from reference TRBV30 and TRBJ1-4): SQTIHQWPATLVQPVGSPLSLECTVEGTSNPNLYWYRQAAGRGLQLLFYSVGIGQISSEVPQNLSASRPQDRQFILSSKKLLLSDSGFYLCACATGSNEKLFFGSGTQLSVL.

This clone has more than one count but fewer than ten. This sequence joins TRBV7-3 and TRBJ2-1; 8 bases line up with TRBD2. After removal of 0 bases from V and 7 bases from J, the junction contained 8 bases not matched to a gene. The CDR3 contains 16 residues. The V gene's germline CDR1 is SGHTA and CDR2 FQGTGA. This CDR3 reads CASSLTRAGVANEQFF. The CDR3 DNA is TGTGCCAGCAGCTTAACGAGAGCGGGAGTTGCGAATGAGCAGTTCTTC.

The chain combines TRBV5-6 with TRBJ1-5; TRBD1 agrees at 10 bases. The length of the CDR3 is 16 residues. J gave up 8 bases and V 4 bases, and 12 bases lay outside the gene matches. Germline loops: CDR1 SGHDT, CDR2 YYEEEE. For the CDR3, the DNA is TGTGCCAGCAGCCGACGGGGGACAGGGGATAAAAAGCCCCAGCATTTT. Protein: CASSRRGTGDKKPQHF.